The 6 T cell receptor beta chains in this list originate from one sample, sequenced in a study of blood T cell repertoires in COVID-19 (dated by TCRdb to 2018 to 2020). Library method: the immunoSEQ multiplex PCR assay. TCRdb retrieved this table from immuneACCESS and kept in-frame rearrangements only. Not all clones are present; in checked studies, unresolved V genes account for under half, and no reason is known for the remainder. For this sample the table gives more than 300,000 clones, of which under 95% were detected only once. Together, the top ten hold roughly 3.5% of the sample. Input material: peripheral blood. The receptor set was obtained from a woman under 30 who had recovered from COVID-19.

V is TRBV7-9 and J is TRBJ1-2, with TRBD1 matching 7 bases. Trimming at V came to 3 bases and at J to 8 bases, leaving 6 bases not matched to a gene. Per germline, CDR1 SEHNR and CDR2 FQNEAQ (reference sequence). CDR3 size: 13 residues. CDR3 DNA: TGTGCCAGCAGCTTTACAGGGGTGCGGGGCTACACCTTC. Its protein is CASSFTGVRGYTF.

The J gene is TRBJ2-1, the V gene TRBV6-6; possible D gene TRBD1, 5 bases. V dropped 7 bases and J dropped 3 bases, with 16 bases sitting between them. The CDR3 runs 15 residues. Germline V gives CDR1 MNHNY, CDR2 SVGAGI (reference sequence). DNA of the CDR3: TGTGCCAGCAATAGAGCCGGCAGGGACTACAATGAGCAGTTCTTC. Its protein product is CASNRAGRDYNEQFF.

The J gene is TRBJ1-3, the V gene TRBV10-3, with 8 bases lining up with TRBD1. CDR3 size: 16 residues. The trim removed 0 bases at V and 4 bases at J, leaving 5 bases unmatched. CDR1 and CDR2 from the germline V gene are ENHRY and SYGVKD. As DNA, the CDR3 is TGTGCCATCAGTGAGTCGACAGGGGCGTCAGGAAACACCATATATTTT. Translation: CAISESTGASGNTIYF.

The V and J genes are TRBV7-8 and TRBJ2-7; TRBD2 matches at 10 bases. Germline-derived CDR1 and CDR2 are SGHVS and FQNEAQ. This CDR3 spans 17 amino acids. The V segment lost 2 bases and the J segment 0 bases; nucleotides outside the gene matches: 7. The CDR3 sequence: CASSLQRLAGPSYEQYV. In DNA, the CDR3 is TGTGCCAGCAGCTTACAACGACTAGCGGGCCCCTCCTACGAGCAGTACGTC.

This chain uses TRBV18 with TRBJ2-5; TRBD2 might be the D (5 bases). Germline-derived CDR1 and CDR2 are KGHSH and LQKENI. This CDR3 spans 15 amino acids. Trimming pared 2 bases from V and 3 bases from J, leaving 13 bases between. The DNA of the CDR3 is TGTGCCAGCTCACCAAAAGCGGCAGAAGAAGAGACCCAGTACTTC. As protein: CASSPKAAEEETQYF.

V is TRBV3-1 (or the pseudogene TRBV3-2) and J is TRBJ1-5; D is uncertain. Trimming removed 7 bases from V and 0 bases from J, with 13 bases in between. Germline V lookup: CDR1 LGHDT, CDR2 YNNKEL (reference sequence). CDR3 length: 15 residues. The DNA for the CDR3 is TGTGCCAGCACCTCTCGGGTTTCTAGCAATCAGCCCCAGCATTTT. It translates to CASTSRVSSNQPQHF.